What follows is one T cell receptor beta chain and its context. Each 10 ml fresh peripheral blood draw supplied the PBMCs. The data belong to a study of T cells in Graves' hyperthyroidism and ophthalmopathy. The source material, RNA transcripts, was used to amplify TCR beta CDR3 regions. RT-PCR in the first round (using the HTBI primer set) targeted the TCR CDR3. One entry per CDR3 protein results from TCRdb running MiXCR on the multiplex PCR reads. The table lists about 410,000 distinct CDR3 sequences, roughly 14% of them singletons, with 13% in the top ten. Germline assignment: CDR1 SGHAT and CDR2 FQNNGV. CDR3 length: 17 residues. With V trimmed by 2 bases and J by 6 bases, 9 bases remained unmatched.

Sequenced material: blood. The receptor was isolated from a man between 18 and 35 years old with Graves' ophthalmopathy. This chain links TRBV11-2 with TRBJ1-4, with 10 bases lining up with TRBD1. CDR3: CASSLTTGGRIYEKLFF. For the CDR3, the DNA is TGTGCCAGCAGCTTAACGACAGGGGGCCGGATTTATGAAAAACTGTTTTTT.